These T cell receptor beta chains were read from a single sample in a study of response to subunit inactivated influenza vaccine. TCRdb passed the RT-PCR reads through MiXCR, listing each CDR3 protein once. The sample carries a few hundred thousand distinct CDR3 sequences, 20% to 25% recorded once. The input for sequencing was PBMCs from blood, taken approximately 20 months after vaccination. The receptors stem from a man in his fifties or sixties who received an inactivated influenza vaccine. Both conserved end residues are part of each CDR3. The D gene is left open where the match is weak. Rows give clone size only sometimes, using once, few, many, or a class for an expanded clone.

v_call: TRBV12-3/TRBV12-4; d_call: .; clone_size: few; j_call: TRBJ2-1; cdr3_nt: TGTGCCAGCAGTTTCTTGTACAATGAGCAGTTCTTC; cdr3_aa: CASSFLYNEQFF
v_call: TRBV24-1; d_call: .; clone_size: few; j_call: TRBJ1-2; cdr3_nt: TGTGCCACCAGTGATGTTCTAGATGGCTACACCTTC; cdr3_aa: CATSDVLDGYTF
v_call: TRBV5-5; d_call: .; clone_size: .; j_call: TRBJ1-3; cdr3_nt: TGTGCCAGCACCCAACAGCGAGCCTCTGGAAACACCATATATTTT; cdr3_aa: CASTQQRASGNTIYF
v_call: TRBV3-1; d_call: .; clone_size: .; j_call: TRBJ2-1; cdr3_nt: TGTGCCAGCAGCCAAGAATTATCGGTAACAGGCAATGAGCAGTTCTTC; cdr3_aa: CASSQELSVTGNEQFF
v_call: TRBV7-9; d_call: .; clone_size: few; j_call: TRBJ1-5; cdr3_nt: TGTGCCAGCAGCTTTGACGGGCATAAGAATCAGCCCCAGCATTTT; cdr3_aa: CASSFDGHKNQPQHF
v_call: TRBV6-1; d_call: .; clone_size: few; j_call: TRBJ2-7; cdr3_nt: TGTGCCAGCATCCTCGATCCTGGGCTTCAGTTCGAGCAGTACTTC; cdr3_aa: CASILDPGLQFEQYF
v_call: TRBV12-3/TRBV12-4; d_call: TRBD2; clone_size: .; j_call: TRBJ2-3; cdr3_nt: TGTGCCAGCAGCCCCGGGGGGGCCACAGATACGCAGTATTTT; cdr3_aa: CASSPGGATDTQYF
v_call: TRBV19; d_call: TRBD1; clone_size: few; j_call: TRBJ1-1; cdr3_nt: TGTGCCACACGGTACTCGGGACAGCTGAACACTGAAGCTTTCTTT; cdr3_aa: CATRYSGQLNTEAFF
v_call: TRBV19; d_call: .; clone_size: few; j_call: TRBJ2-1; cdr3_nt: TGTGCCAGTAGTAAAGGGACCTTATACAATGAGCAGTTCTTC; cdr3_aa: CASSKGTLYNEQFF
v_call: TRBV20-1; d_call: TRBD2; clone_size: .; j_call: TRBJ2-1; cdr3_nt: TGCAGTGCTTTTAGCGGGGGGGCGGGTGAGCAGTTCTTC; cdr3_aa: CSAFSGGAGEQFF
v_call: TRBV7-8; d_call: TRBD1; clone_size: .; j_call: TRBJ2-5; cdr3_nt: TGTGCCAGCAGCTTAGCGGACAGGAAAGAGACCCAGTACTTC; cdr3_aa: CASSLADRKETQYF
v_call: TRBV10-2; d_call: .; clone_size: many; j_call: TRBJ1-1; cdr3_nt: TGCGCCAGCAGTGAGTCGAGTCGAACTGAAGCTTTCTTT; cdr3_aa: CASSESSRTEAFF
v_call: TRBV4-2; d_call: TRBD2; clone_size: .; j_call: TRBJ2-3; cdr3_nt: TGTGCCAGCAGCCCATGGGGCGGGGGGAGCACAGATACGCAGTATTTT; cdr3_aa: CASSPWGGGSTDTQYF
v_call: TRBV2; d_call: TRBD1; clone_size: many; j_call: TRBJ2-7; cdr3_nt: TGTGCCAGCAGCAAAGGGGGCTCCTCCTACGAGCAGTACTTC; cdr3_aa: CASSKGGSSYEQYF
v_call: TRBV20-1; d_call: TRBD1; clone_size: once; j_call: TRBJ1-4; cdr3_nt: TGCAGTGCTAGAGTTTACACAGGGGGAACTAATGAAAAACTGTTTTTT; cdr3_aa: CSARVYTGGTNEKLFF
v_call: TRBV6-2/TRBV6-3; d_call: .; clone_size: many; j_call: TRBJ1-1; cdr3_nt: TGTGCCAGCAGTTCCCCCGGACTGATGAACACTGAAGCTTTCTTT; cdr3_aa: CASSSPGLMNTEAFF
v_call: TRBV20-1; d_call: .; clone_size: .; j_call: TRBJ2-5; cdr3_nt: TGCAGTGCTAGAGAGCCTGCAGGTCTCCAAGAGACCCAGTACTTC; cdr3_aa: CSAREPAGLQETQYF
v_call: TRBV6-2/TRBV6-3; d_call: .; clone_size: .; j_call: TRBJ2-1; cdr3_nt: TGTGCCAGCAGCCAGAAATCACTACGAACAGGGCAGTTCTTC; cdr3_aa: CASSQKSLRTGQFF
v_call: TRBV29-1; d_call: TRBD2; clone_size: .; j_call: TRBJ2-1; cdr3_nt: TGCAGCGTAGAAATAAGCGGGAGGTTGGGGTATGAGCAGTTCTTC; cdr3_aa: CSVEISGRLGYEQFF
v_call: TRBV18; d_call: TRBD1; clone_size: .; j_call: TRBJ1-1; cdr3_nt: TGTGCCAGCTCACCAAGGACAGGTGGGGGGCCGAACACTGAAGCTTTCTTT; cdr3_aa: CASSPRTGGGPNTEAFF
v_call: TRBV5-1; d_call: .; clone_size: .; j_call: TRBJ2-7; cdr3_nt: TGCGCCAGCAGATCTGGTGACGAGCAGTACTTC; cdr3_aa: CASRSGDEQYF
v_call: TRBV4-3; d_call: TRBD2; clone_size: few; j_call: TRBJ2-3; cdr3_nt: TGCGCCAGCAGCAGAATGGGCGCGGGAGGGGTAGATACGCAGTATTTT; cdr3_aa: CASSRMGAGGVDTQYF
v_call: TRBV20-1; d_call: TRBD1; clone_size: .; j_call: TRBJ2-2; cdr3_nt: TGCAGTGCTAGGACAGGGGGCATTACCGGGGAGCTGTTTTTT; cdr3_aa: CSARTGGITGELFF
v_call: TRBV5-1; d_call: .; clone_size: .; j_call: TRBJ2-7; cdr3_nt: TGCGCCAGCAGCTTGTGGGGTAATTCTAACGAGCAGTACTTC; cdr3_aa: CASSLWGNSNEQYF
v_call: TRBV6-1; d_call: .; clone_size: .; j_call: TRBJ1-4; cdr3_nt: TGTGCCAGCAGTGCCACCCAGGGATCCGGGGGGAAAAAACTGTTTTTT; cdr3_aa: CASSATQGSGGKKLFF
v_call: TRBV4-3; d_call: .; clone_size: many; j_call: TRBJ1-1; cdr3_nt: TGCGCCAGCAGCCAAGATATGGCAGCCATGAACACTGAAGCTTTCTTT; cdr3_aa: CASSQDMAAMNTEAFF
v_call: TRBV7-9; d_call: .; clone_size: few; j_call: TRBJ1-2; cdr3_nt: TGTGCCAGCAGCTTAGCTCCCGGCAGAATCACTAACTATGGCTACACCTTC; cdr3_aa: CASSLAPGRITNYGYTF
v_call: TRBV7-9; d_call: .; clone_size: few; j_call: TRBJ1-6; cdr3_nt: TGTGCCAGCAGCCCCCCTCAGAGCTCCTATAATTCACCCCTCCACTTT; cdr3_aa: CASSPPQSSYNSPLHF
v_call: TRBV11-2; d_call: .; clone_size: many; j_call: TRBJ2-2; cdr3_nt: TGTGCCAGCAGCTTACTAAGGAGCACCGGGGAGCTGTTTTTT; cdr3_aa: CASSLLRSTGELFF
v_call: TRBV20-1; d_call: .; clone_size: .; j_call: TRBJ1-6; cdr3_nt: TGCAGTGCAGCGGATGGCTCCTATAATTCACCCCTCCACTTT; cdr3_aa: CSAADGSYNSPLHF
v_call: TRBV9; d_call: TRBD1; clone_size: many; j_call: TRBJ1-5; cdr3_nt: TGTGCCAGCAGCGAGGGGGCAGGGCTTCAGCCCCAGCATTTT; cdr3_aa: CASSEGAGLQPQHF
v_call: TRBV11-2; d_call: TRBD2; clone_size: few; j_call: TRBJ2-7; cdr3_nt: TGTGCCAGCAGCCCTACTAGCGGGAGCGACTACGAGCAGTACTTC; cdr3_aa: CASSPTSGSDYEQYF
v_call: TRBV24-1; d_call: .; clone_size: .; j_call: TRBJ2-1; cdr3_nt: TGTGCCACCAGATCCCAGGGTGCCTACAATGAGCAGTTCTTC; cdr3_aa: CATRSQGAYNEQFF
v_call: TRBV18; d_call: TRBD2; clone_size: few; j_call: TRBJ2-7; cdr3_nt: TGTGCCAGCTCACCCGTAGGGACTAGCGGGGCCTCCAGATTCGTAAAGCAGTACTTC; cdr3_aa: CASSPVGTSGASRFVKQYF
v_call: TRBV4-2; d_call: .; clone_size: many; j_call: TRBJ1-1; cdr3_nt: TGTGCCAGCAGCCAAGAAGCGACAGCGAACACTGAAGCTTTCTTT; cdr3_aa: CASSQEATANTEAFF
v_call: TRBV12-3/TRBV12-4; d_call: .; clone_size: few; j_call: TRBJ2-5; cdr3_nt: TGTGCCAGCAGTTCCCACAGGGGAGGCTCAGAGACCCAGTACTTC; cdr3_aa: CASSSHRGGSETQYF
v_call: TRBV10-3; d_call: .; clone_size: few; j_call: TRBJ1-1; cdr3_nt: TGTGCCATCAGTGAGTTCCGGAATATGAACACTGAAGCTTTCTTT; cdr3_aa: CAISEFRNMNTEAFF
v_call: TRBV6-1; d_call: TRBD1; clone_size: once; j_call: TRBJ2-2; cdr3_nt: TGTGCCAGCAGACGGACAGGGGGAAACACCGGGGAGCTGTTTTTT; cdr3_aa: CASRRTGGNTGELFF
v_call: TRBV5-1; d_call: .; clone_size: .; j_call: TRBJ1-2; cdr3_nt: TGCGCCAGCAGTGGGAATCTCTATGGCTACACCTTC; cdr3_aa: CASSGNLYGYTF
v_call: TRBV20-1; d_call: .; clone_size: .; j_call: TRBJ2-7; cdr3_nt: TGCAGTGCTAGAAGCTCACCCTCCTACGAGCAGTACTTC; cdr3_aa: CSARSSPSYEQYF